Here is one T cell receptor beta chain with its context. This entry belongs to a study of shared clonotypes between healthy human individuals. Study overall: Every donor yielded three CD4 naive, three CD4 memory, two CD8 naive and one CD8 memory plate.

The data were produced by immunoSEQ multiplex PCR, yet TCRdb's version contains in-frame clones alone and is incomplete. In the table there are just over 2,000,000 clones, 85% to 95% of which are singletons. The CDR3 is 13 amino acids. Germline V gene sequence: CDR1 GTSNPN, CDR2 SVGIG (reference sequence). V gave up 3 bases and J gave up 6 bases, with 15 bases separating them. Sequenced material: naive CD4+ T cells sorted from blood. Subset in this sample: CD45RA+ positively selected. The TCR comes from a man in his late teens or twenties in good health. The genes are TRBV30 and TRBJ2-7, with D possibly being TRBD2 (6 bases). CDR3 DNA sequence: TGTGCCTGGAGCTCCCAGATAGCGGCCGAGCAGTACTTC. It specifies CAWSSQIAAEQYF.